This TCR beta chain came from a study of CD8 T cells in Susac syndrome. About the study: When their blood was taken, patients with Susac syndrome were therapy-naive, taking corticosteroids, or taking intravenous immunoglobulin alone.

TEMRA cells were FACS-enriched and CD8+ and CD4+ T cells negatively isolated. V was shortened by 0 bases and J by 3 bases, with 10 bases between the two germline ends. The CDR3 extends over 15 amino acids. The germline CDR1 and CDR2 sequences are SGHRS and YFSETQ. cDNA came from around 0.5 to 1 ug RNA primed by random hexamers. The amplification used immunoSEQ multiplex PCR on TCR beta CDR3; it spanned 54 Vbeta and 13 Jbeta. Each CDR3 protein gets one entry after TCRdb re-called the immunoSEQ multiplex PCR reads with MiXCR. The sample has 240,000 or so distinct CDR3 sequences, roughly 95% seen once. The receptor was isolated from a human donor with Susac syndrome. The rearrangement links TRBV5-1 to TRBJ2-1; D is perhaps TRBD1 or TRBD2 (5 bases each). Sequencing was performed on CD4+ T cells from PBMCs. CDR3 amino acids: CASSLELGVYNEQFF. The CDR3 coding sequence is TGCGCCAGCAGCTTGGAACTAGGGGTCTACAATGAGCAGTTCTTC.